Below, 8 T cell receptor beta chains from the same sample are listed, as sequenced in a study of PD-1 blockade in mismatch repair-deficient tumors. Clones were read by immunoSEQ multiplex PCR, and TCRdb kept only the in-frame ones, dropping some. The sample contains under 50,000 clones, around three quarters of which appear only once. Sequences were derived from PBMCs, sampled before pembrolizumab treatment. These receptors originate from an adult with mismatch repair-deficient cancer.

The gene calls are TRBV7-9 and TRBJ2-1; a weak D match, TRBD1 (5 bases). V was cut by 1 base and J by 6 bases, with 13 bases left in between. The CDR3 has 15 residues. From germline, CDR1 is SEHNR and CDR2 FQNEAQ (reference sequence). The CDR3 coding sequence is TGTGCCAGCAGCTTAGGTGGGGCAGGGTCCAATGAGCAGTTCTTC. It codes for CASSLGGAGSNEQFF.

The rearrangement links TRBV25-1 to TRBJ2-5; TRBD2 matches 9 bases. Trimming at V came to 6 bases and at J to 2 bases, leaving 13 bases not matched to a gene. The CDR3 runs 17 residues. Germline CDR1 and CDR2: MGHDK and SYGVNS. DNA for the CDR3: TGTGCCAGCAGATGGCGGGAGGGCCGAGGTTATCAAGAGACCCAGTACTTC. It translates to CASRWREGRGYQETQYF.

The chain carries TRBV19 and TRBJ1-5; TRBD1 is a possible D gene (6 bases). The CDR3 extends over 15 amino acids. Trimming cost V 6 bases and J 3 bases, with 15 bases left between them. Germline V CDR1 and CDR2: LNHDA, SQIVND (reference sequence). CDR3 region: CASRVRGGNNQPQHF. In DNA form, the CDR3 reads TGTGCCAGTAGAGTGAGGGGGGGTAACAATCAGCCCCAGCATTTT.

J is TRBJ2-2 and V is TRBV30; D may be TRBD2 (5 bases). Looked up from germline, CDR1 is GTSNPN and CDR2 is SVGIG (reference sequence). Trimming removed 0 bases from V and 5 bases from J, with 13 bases in between. CDR3 length: 15 amino acids. This CDR3 is CAWSVKTMRTGELFF. As DNA, the CDR3 is TGTGCCTGGAGTGTGAAGACTATGCGAACCGGGGAGCTGTTTTTT.

The CDR3 region is CASSLDSTVNTEAFF. CDR3 sequence (DNA): TGCGCCAGCAGCTTGGATTCCACGGTGAACACTGAAGCTTTCTTT. The chain uses TRBV5-1 and TRBJ1-1; D uncertain. The V and J ends lost 0 bases and 0 bases respectively, with 9 bases between them. Germline CDR1 reads SGHRS; CDR2 reads YFSETQ. CDR3 size: 15 residues.

The V and J genes are TRBV7-6 and TRBJ2-7; 11 positions agree with TRBD1. V was pared by 5 bases and J by 1 base, with 4 bases of the junction left unmatched. In germline, CDR1 is SGHVS, CDR2 FNYEAQ. The CDR3 is 15 residues long. The CDR3 region has the DNA TGTGCCAGCAGCATTGGACAGGGGGCTTCCTACGAGCAGTACTTC. It is translated as CASSIGQGASYEQYF. The full variable domain, in which reference TRBV7-6 and TRBJ2-7 provide the parts outside the CDR3, is GAGVSQSPRYKVTKRGQDVALRCDPISGHVSLYWYRQALGQGPEFLTYFNYEAQQDKSGLPNDRFSAERPEGSISTLTIQRTEQRDSAMYRCASSIGQGASYEQYFGPGTRLTVT.

This clone was detected once. The rearrangement joins TRBV5-6 to TRBJ2-1, with 10 bases lining up with TRBD2. Germline assignment: CDR1 SGHDT and CDR2 YYEEEE. Trimming removed 3 bases from V and 2 bases from J; junction bases left unmatched: 8. CDR3 size: 17 residues. In DNA form, the CDR3 reads TGTGCCAGCAGCTCCTTGACTAGCGGGTACACCTACAATGAGCAGTTCTTC. It encodes CASSSLTSGYTYNEQFF.

The chain has TRBV19 and TRBJ2-3; 7 positions match TRBD2. The V gene end was trimmed by 6 bases and the J gene end by 2 bases; junction bases not matched to a gene: 8. The CDR3 covers 15 residues. Per the germline V gene, CDR1 is LNHDA and CDR2 is SQIVND (reference sequence). Here the CDR3 DNA reads TGTGCCAGTAGGCTGGCGGGAGAGTTCACAGATACGCAGTATTTT. The encoded protein is CASRLAGEFTDTQYF.